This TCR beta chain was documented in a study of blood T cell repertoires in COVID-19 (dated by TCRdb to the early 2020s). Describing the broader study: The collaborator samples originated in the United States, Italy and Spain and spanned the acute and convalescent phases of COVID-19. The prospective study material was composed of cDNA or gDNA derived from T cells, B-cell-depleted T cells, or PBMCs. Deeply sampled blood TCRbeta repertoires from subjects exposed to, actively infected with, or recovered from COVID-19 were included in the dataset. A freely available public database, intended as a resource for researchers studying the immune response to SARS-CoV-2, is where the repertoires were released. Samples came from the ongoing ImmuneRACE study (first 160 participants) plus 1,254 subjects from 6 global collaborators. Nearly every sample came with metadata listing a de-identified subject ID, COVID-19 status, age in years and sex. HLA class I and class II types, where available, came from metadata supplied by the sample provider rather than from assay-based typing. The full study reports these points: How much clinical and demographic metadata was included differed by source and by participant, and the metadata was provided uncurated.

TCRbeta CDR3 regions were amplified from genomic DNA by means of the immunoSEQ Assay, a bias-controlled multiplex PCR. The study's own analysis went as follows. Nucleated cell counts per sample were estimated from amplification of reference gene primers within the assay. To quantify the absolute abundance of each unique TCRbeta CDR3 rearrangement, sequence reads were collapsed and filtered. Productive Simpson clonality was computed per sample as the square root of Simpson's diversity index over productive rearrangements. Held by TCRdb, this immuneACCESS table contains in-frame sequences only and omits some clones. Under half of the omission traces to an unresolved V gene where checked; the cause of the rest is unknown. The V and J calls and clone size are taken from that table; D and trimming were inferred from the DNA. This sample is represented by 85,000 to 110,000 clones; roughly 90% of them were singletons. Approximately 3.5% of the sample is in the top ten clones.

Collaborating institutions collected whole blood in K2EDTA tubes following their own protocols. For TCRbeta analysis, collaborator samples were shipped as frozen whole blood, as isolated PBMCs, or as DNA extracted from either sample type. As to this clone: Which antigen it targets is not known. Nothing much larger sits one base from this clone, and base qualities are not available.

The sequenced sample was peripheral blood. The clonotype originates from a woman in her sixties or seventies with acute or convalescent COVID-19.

The DNA sequence is TGTGCCTGGAGTTCGTCGTCAGGTCAGCCCCAGCATTTT. Translated, it reads CAWSSSSGQPQHF. The V gene is TRBV30 and the J gene is TRBJ1-5; the D gene is not confidently resolved. V loses 2 bases of germline sequence and J loses 6 bases, and the interval between the two ends is 11 bases. The CDR3 goes from the cysteine to the phenylalanine over 13 residues. This entry keeps only the CDR3 DNA: 39 bases, framed from base 1. According to the germline V gene (reference sequence), CDR1 reads GTSNPN and CDR2 reads SVGIG.